One and the same sample provided the 7 T cell receptor beta chains below, sequenced in a study of T cells in women clearing cervical HPV infection. Clones were read by immunoSEQ multiplex PCR, and TCRdb kept only the in-frame ones, dropping some. This repertoire includes over 30,000 clones. The sample consisted of blood buffy coat. These receptors were collected from a woman aged 18-69 years with a cervical HPV16 infection that either progressed to CIN3+ or cleared (not recorded which).

Comment on this clone: The sequenced fragment ends 3 residues before the CDR3 boundary, so the rest is inferred from the germline J gene. The chain uses TRBV6-2 or TRBV6-3 and TRBJ2-2; 8 nucleotides align to TRBD1. Germline V gene data show CDR1 as MNHEY and CDR2 as SVGEGT. The CDR3 contains 14 residues. The V segment lost 10 bases and the J segment 1 base; nucleotides outside the gene matches: 5. CDR3 in amino acids: CAITDRENTGELFF. The CDR3 bases that were read are TGTGCCATTACGGACAGGGAGAACACCGGGGAG.

A remark on this clone: The CDR3 extends 3 residues past the end of the read, so its final part is completed from the germline J gene. This chain links TRBV20-1 with TRBJ2-7; TRBD2 matches 10 bases. This CDR3 spans 15 amino acids. The V and J ends lost 0 bases and 2 bases, in that order; junction bases with no gene match: 4. Germline V CDR1 and CDR2: DFQATT, SNEGSKA (reference sequence). The CDR3 sequence: CSARDGLAGAYEQYF. The covered CDR3 bases are TGCAGTGCTAGAGATGGCCTAGCGGGAGCCTACGAG.

For this clone: The read terminates 3 residues ahead of where the CDR3 ends, so the germline J gene completes it. The V call is TRBV20-1, the J call TRBJ1-5, with D unclear. The germline CDR1 and CDR2 sequences are DFQATT and SNEGSKA (reference sequence). Trimming removed 5 bases at V and 0 bases at J, with 17 bases between. This CDR3 has 16 residues. CDR3 region: CSAVAGSTNSNQPQHF. The covered CDR3 bases are TGCAGTGCTGTTGCTGGCAGTACGAATAGCAATCAGCCC.

About this clone: The read halts 3 residues ahead of the CDR3 end, with the missing end drawn from the germline J gene. The rearrangement joins TRBV7-6 to TRBJ1-1, with a weak D call TRBD1 (6 bases). This CDR3 has 15 amino acids. V lost 5 bases and J lost 1, with 14 bases in between. Germline lookup yields CDR1 SGHVS and CDR2 FNYEAQ. CDR3 DNA, as far as it was read: TGTGCCAGCAGCCCAAGACAGGACTCGAACACTGAA. This gives the protein CASSPRQDSNTE. The full CDR3 protein is CASSPRQDSNTEAFF.

Worth noting for this clone: The read terminates 3 residues ahead of where the CDR3 ends, so the germline J gene completes it. The chain carries TRBV20-1 and TRBJ1-5; 8 positions agree with TRBD1. CDR1 and CDR2 (germline): DFQATT, SNEGSKA (reference sequence). With 3 bases clipped from V and 4 bases from J, the junction kept 5 bases outside the gene matches. This CDR3 is built from 14 residues. CDR3: CSARQDRGNQPQHF. Incomplete CDR3 DNA: TGCAGTGCTAGGCAAGACAGGGGAAATCAGCCC.

As to this clone: The read ends 3 residues before the CDR3 terminus; that terminus is restored from the germline J gene. The rearrangement links TRBV7-2 to TRBJ1-3; D possibly corresponds to TRBD1 (6 bases). Germline V gene lookup returns CDR1 SGHTA and CDR2 FQGNSA. V was shortened by 5 bases and J by 6 bases, with 17 bases between the two germline ends. The CDR3 contains 15 residues. The CDR3 spells CASSHTTGGLNTIYF. The sequenced CDR3 bases are TGTGCCAGCAGCCATACTACGGGGGGCCTAAACACC.

As regards this clone: Read sequence stops 3 residues before the CDR3 end, and the germline J gene provides the missing end. V and J are TRBV28 and TRBJ2-3; 8 positions agree with TRBD2. The CDR3 length is 15 residues. V was clipped by 8 bases and J by 4 bases; unmatched bases: 11. Germline assignment: CDR1 MDHEN and CDR2 SYDVKM. CDR3: CASAPGGRYPDTQYF. The covered CDR3 bases are TGTGCCAGCGCCCCGGGCGGGAGGTACCCAGATACG.